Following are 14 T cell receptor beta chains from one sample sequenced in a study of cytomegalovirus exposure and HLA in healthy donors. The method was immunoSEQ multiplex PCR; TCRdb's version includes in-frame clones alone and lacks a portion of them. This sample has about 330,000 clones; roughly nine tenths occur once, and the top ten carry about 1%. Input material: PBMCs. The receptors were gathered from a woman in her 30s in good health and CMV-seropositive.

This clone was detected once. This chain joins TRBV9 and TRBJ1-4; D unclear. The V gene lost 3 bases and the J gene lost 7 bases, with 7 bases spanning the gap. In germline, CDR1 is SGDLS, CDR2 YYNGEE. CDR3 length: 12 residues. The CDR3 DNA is TGTGCCAGCAGCGGGTACACTGAAAAACTGTTTTTT. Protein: CASSGYTEKLFF.

The CDR3, as DNA: TGTGCCAGCAGTTTATTGAACAGGGGGAATGAAAAACTGTTTTTT. Amino acids: CASSLLNRGNEKLFF. The rearrangement joins TRBV27 to TRBJ1-4; 8 bases agree with TRBD1. V trimming: 1 base; J trimming: 5 bases; junction bases outside the gene matches: 3. Germline CDR1 MNHEY, CDR2 SMNVEV (reference sequence). CDR3 length: 15 residues.

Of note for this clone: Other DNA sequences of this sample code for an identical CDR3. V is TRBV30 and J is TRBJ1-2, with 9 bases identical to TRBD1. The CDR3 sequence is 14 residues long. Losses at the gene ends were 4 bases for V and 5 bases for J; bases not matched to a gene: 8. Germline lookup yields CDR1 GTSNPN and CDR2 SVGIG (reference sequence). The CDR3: CAWKQGADGYGYTF. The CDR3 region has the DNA TGTGCCTGGAAACAGGGGGCGGATGGTTATGGCTACACCTTC.

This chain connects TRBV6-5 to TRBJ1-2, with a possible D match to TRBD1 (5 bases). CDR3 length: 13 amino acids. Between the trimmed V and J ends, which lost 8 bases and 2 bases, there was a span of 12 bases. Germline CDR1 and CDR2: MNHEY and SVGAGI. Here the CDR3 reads CASQKTENYGYTF. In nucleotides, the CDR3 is TGTGCCAGCCAGAAGACAGAAAACTATGGCTACACCTTC.

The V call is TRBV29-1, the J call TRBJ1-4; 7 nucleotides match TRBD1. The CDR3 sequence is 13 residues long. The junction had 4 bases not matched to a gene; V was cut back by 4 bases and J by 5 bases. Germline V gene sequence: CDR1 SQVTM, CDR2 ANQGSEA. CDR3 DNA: TGCAGCGTTGTAAAGGGGGCGAATGAAAAACTGTTTTTT. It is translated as CSVVKGANEKLFF.

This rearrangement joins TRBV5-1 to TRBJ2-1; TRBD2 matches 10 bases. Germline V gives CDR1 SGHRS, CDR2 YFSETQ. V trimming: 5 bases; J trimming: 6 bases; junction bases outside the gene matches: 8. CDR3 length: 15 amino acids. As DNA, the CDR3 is TGCGCCAGCAGACACGGACTAGCGGTTTCCAATGAGCAGTTCTTC. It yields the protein CASRHGLAVSNEQFF.

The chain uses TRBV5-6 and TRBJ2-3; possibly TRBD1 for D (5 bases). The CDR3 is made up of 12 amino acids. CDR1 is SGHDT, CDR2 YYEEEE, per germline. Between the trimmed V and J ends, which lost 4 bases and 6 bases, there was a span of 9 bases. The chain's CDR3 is CASSLDSDTQYF. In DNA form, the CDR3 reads TGTGCCAGCAGCCTAGACAGTGATACGCAGTATTTT. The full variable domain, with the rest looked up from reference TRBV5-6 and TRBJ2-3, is DAGVTQSPTHLIKTRGQQVTLRCSPKSGHDTVSWYQQALGQGPQFIFQYYEEEERQRGNFPDRFSGHQFPNYSSELNVNALLLGDSALYLCASSLDSDTQYFGPGTRLTVL.

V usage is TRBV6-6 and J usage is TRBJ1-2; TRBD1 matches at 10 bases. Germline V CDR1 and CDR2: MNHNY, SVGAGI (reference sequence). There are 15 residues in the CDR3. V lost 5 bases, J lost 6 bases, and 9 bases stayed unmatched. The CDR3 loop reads CASSPDMTGGNGYTF. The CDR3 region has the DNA TGTGCCAGCAGTCCAGACATGACAGGGGGCAATGGCTACACCTTC.

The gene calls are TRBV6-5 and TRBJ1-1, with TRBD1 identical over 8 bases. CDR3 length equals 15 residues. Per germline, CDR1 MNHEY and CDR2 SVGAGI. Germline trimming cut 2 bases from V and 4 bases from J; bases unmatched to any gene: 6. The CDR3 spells CASSYSIGQGTEAFF. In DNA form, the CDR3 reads TGTGCCAGCAGTTACAGTATCGGACAGGGCACTGAAGCTTTCTTT.

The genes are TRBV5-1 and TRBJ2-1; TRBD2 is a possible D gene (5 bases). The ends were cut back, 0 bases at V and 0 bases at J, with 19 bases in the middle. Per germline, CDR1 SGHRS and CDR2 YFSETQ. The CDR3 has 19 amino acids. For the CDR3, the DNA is TGCGCCAGCAGCTTGGGTTTTCTCGGACTGACGAGCTCCTACAATGAGCAGTTCTTC. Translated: CASSLGFLGLTSSYNEQFF.

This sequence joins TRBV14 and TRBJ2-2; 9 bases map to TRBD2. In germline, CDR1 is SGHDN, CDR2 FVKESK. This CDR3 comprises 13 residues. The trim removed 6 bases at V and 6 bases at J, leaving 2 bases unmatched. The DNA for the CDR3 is TGTGCCAGCAGGACTAGCGGAGCCGGGGAGCTGTTTTTT. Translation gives CASRTSGAGELFF.

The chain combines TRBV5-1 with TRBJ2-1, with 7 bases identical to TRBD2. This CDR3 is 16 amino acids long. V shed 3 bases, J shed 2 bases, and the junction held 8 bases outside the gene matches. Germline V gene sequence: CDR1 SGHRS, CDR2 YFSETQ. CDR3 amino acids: CASSWPDSGTYNEQFF. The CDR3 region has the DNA TGCGCCAGCAGCTGGCCCGACAGCGGGACCTACAATGAGCAGTTCTTC.

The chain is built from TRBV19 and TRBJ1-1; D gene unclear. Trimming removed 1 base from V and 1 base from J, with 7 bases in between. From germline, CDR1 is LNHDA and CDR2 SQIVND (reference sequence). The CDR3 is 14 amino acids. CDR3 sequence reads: CASSIAAANTEAFF. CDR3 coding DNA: TGTGCCAGTAGTATAGCCGCAGCGAACACTGAAGCTTTCTTT.

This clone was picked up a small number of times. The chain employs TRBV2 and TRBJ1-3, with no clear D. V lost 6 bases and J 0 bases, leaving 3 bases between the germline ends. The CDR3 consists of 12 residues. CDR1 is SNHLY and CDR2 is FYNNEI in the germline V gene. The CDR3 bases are TGTGCCAGCAGCCCCTCTGGAAACACCATATATTTT. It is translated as CASSPSGNTIYF.